The T cell receptor (beta chain) under discussion was sequenced for a study of cytotoxic CD8 clonotypes in ibrutinib-treated CLL. The V gene's germline CDR1 is ENHRY and CDR2 SYGVKD. J gave up 10 bases and V 3 bases, and 5 bases lay outside the gene matches. CDR3 length equals 13 residues. The source of roughly 1.9 micrograms of genomic DNA for TCR beta libraries was cryopreserved PBMCs. In this sample, this clone turned up a few times. Some clones are missing from TCRdb's copy, which holds only in-frame ones; the method was immunoSEQ multiplex PCR. The sample includes some 170,000 clones, roughly 84% seen only once; the top ten take over 2.5%.

Sequencing used PBMCs, obtained at disease progression, from a patient treated with ibrutinib. This sequence was found in a human donor with chronic lymphocytic leukemia. This chain joins TRBV10-3 and TRBJ1-4; 7 bases are a match to TRBD1. CDR3 bases: TGTGCCATCAGTGATGCAGGGGGGGGAAAACTGTTTTTT. It encodes CAISDAGGGKLFF.